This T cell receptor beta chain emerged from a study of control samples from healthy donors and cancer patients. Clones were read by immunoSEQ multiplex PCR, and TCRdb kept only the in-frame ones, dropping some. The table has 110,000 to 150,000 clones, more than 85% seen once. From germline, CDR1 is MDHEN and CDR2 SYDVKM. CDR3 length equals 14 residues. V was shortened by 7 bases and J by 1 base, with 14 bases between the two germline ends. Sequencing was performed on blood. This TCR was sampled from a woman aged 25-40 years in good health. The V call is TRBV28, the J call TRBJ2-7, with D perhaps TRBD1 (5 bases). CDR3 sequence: CASIGATYSYEQYF. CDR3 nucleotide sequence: TGTGCCAGCATAGGGGCTACCTATTCCTACGAGCAGTACTTC. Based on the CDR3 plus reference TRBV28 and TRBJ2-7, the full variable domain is DVKVTQSSRYLVKRTGEKVFLECVQDMDHENMFWYRQDPGLGLRLIYFSYDVKMKEKGDIPEGYSVSREKKERFSLILESASTNQTSMYLCASIGATYSYEQYFGPGTRLTVT.